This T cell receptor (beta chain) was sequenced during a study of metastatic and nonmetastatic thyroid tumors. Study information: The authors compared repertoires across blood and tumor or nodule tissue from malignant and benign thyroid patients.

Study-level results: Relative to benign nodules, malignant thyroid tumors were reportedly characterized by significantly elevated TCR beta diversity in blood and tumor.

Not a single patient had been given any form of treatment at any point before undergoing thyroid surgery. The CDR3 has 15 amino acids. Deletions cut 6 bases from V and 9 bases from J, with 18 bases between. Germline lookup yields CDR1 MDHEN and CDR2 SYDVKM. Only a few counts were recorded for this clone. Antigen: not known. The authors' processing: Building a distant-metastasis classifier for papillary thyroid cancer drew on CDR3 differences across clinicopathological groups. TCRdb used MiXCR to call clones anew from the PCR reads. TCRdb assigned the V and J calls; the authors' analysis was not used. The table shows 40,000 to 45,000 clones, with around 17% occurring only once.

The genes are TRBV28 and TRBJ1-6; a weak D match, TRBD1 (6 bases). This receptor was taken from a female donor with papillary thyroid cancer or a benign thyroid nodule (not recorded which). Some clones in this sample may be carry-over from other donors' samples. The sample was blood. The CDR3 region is CASSKRGGIGSPLHF. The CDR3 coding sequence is TGTGCCAGCAGCAAAAGGGGGGGGATAGGTTCACCCCTCCACTTT.